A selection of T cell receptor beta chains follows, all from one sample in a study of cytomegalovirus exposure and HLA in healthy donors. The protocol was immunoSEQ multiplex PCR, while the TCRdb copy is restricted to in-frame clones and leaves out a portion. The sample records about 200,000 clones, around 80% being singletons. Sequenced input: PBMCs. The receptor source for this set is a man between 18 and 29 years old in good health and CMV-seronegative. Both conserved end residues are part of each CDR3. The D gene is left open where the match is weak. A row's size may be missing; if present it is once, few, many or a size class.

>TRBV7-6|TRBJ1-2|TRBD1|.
CASSSPGQGGGYTF
TGTGCCAGCAGCTCGCCGGGACAGGGCGGTGGCTACACCTTC
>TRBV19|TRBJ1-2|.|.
CASSRTVSYGYTF
TGTGCCAGTAGTAGGACAGTTTCCTATGGCTACACCTTC
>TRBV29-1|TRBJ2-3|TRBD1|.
CGAVTGLATDTQYF
TGCGGCGCGGTGACAGGGTTGGCCACAGATACGCAGTATTTT
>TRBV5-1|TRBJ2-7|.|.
CASSLRGTYEQYF
TGCGCCAGCAGCTTAAGGGGCACCTACGAGCAGTACTTC
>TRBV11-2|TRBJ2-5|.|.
CASSYRDTGTQYF
TGTGCCAGCAGCTACCGGGACACTGGGACCCAGTACTTC
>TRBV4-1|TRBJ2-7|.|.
CASSQASSYEQYF
TGCGCCAGCAGCCAAGCAAGTAGCTACGAGCAGTACTTC
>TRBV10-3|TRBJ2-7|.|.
CAITVSGDSYEQYF
TGTGCCATCACTGTATCGGGGGACTCCTACGAGCAGTACTTC
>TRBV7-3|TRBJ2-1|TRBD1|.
CASSSQGLSYNEQFF
TGTGCCAGCAGCTCACAGGGGCTGTCCTACAATGAGCAGTTCTTC
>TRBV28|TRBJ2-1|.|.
CASSPDRLVPLKVF
TGTGCCAGCAGTCCGGACAGATTAGTCCCCCTTAAGGTCTTC
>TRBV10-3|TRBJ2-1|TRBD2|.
CAISGTTSGRPATSSYNEQFF
TGTGCCATCAGTGGAACTACTAGCGGGAGGCCCGCTACGTCCTCCTACAATGAGCAGTTCTTC
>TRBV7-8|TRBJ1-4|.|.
CASSPLPAGRTRATNEKLFF
TGTGCCAGCAGTCCTCTCCCAGCGGGCAGGACCAGAGCAACTAATGAAAAACTGTTTTTT
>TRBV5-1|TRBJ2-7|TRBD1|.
CASSLGTGNSYEQYF
TGCGCCAGCAGCTTAGGGACAGGGAATTCCTACGAGCAGTACTTC
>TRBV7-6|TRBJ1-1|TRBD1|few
CASSFGQGLNTEAFF
TGTGCCAGCAGCTTCGGACAGGGCCTGAACACTGAAGCTTTCTTT
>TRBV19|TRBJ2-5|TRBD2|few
CASSIWGGQETQYF
TGTGCCAGTAGTATTTGGGGGGGGCAAGAGACCCAGTACTTC
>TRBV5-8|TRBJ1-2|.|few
CASSLVEGWRGYTF
TGTGCCAGCAGCTTGGTAGAGGGATGGCGGGGCTACACCTTC
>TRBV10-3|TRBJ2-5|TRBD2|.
CAIRRGETQYF
TGTGCCATCAGGCGGGGGGAGACCCAGTACTTC
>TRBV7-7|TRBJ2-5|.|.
CASSVQGGQETQYF
TGTGCTAGCAGCGTTCAAGGGGGCCAAGAGACCCAGTACTTC
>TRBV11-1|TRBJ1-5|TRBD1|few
CASSLGQGASQPQHF
TGTGCCAGCAGCCTGGGACAGGGGGCGAGTCAGCCCCAGCATTTT
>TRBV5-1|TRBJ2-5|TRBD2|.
CASSLRFTSGVQETQYF
TGCGCCAGCAGCTTAAGGTTTACTAGCGGCGTCCAAGAGACCCAGTACTTC
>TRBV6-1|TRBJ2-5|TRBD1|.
CASSDPRTGGRETQYF
TGTGCCAGCAGTGATCCCCGGACAGGGGGCCGAGAGACCCAGTACTTC
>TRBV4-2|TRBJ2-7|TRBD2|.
CASSQDPPTSGRDYEQYF
TGTGCCAGCAGCCAAGATCCCCCCACTAGCGGGAGGGATTACGAGCAGTACTTC
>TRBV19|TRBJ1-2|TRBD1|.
CASTADRGYYGYTF
TGTGCCAGTACCGCCGACAGGGGGTACTATGGCTACACCTTC
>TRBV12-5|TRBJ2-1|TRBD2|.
CASGLVVSPASGRAGSSYNEQFF
TGTGCTAGTGGTTTGGTAGTATCTCCGGCTAGCGGGAGGGCCGGGAGCTCCTACAATGAGCAGTTCTTC
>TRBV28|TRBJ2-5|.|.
CASSSPTGKQETQYF
TGTGCCAGCAGTTCCCCGACAGGAAAACAAGAGACCCAGTACTTC
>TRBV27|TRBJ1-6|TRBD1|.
CASSLSNRGINSPLHF
TGTGCCAGCAGTTTATCGAACAGGGGAATCAATTCACCCCTCCACTTT
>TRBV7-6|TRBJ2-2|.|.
CASSSTGQGATSGSGTGELFF
TGTGCCAGCAGCTCAACCGGACAGGGGGCGACTAGCGGGAGTGGGACCGGGGAGCTGTTTTTT
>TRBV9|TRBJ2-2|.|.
CASSGQGSGGELFF
TGTGCCAGCAGCGGGCAGGGGAGCGGCGGGGAGCTGTTTTTT
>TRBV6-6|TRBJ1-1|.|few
CASRNTGIEAFF
TGTGCCAGCAGGAACACAGGGATTGAAGCTTTCTTT
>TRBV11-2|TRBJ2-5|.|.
CASSSEGEETQYF
TGTGCCAGCAGCTCAGAGGGCGAAGAGACCCAGTACTTC
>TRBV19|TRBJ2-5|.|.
CASSRADAFPQETQYF
TGTGCCAGTAGTAGGGCAGACGCTTTCCCACAAGAGACCCAGTACTTC
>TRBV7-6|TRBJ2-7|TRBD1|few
CASSLEGQGAGEQYF
TGTGCCAGCAGCTTAGAGGGACAGGGGGCCGGCGAGCAGTACTTC
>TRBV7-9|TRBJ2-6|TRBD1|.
CASSSGQGAFFGANVLTF
TGTGCCAGCAGCTCCGGACAGGGGGCCTTCTTTGGGGCCAACGTCCTGACTTTC
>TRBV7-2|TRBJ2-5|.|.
CASSLGRAETQYF
TGTGCCAGCAGCTTAGGCAGGGCGGAGACCCAGTACTTC
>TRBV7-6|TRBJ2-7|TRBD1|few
CASSMGQPYEQYF
TGTGCCAGCAGCATGGGACAGCCGTACGAGCAGTACTTC
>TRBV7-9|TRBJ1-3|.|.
CASSFYRVFTGNTIYF
TGTGCCAGCAGCTTTTACAGGGTCTTCACTGGAAACACCATATATTTT
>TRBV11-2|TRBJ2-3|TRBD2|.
CASSPVLARTDTQYF
TGTGCCAGCAGCCCAGTACTAGCGCGCACAGATACGCAGTATTTT
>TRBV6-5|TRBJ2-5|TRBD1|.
CASSLSGTEQETQYF
TGTGCCAGCAGTTTGTCCGGGACAGAGCAAGAGACCCAGTACTTC
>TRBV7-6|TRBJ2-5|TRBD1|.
CASSQPGQEGETQYF
TGTGCCAGCAGCCAGCCGGGACAGGAGGGAGAGACCCAGTACTTC
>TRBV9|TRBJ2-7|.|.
CASSVGAVSSYEQYF
TGTGCCAGCAGCGTAGGGGCAGTATCATCATACGAGCAGTACTTC
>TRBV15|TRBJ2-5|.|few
CATSRDQMSSSPETQYF
TGTGCCACCAGCAGAGATCAGATGTCTAGTAGTCCGGAGACCCAGTACTTC
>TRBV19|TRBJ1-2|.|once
CASSMPRGPYGYTF
TGTGCCAGTAGTATGCCTCGGGGTCCCTACGGCTACACCTTC
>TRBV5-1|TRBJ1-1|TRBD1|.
CASSSEQGGTETFF
TGCGCCAGCAGCTCGGAACAGGGGGGGACTGAAACTTTCTTT
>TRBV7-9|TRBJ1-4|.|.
CASSRRAGEGTNEKLFF
TGTGCCAGCAGCCGAAGGGCAGGGGAGGGCACTAATGAAAAACTGTTTTTT
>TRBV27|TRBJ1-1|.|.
CASSPIERGTEAFF
TGTGCCAGCAGCCCTATTGAGCGTGGCACTGAAGCTTTCTTT
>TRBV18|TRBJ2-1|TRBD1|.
CASSPESTGGPNEQFF
TGTGCCAGCTCACCTGAGAGCACAGGGGGGCCCAATGAGCAGTTCTTC
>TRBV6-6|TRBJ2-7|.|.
CASTLIGGPYEQYF
TGTGCCAGCACCCTTATAGGGGGACCCTACGAGCAGTACTTC
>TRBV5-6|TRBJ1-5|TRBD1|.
CASSLGTGGWQPQHF
TGTGCCAGCAGCTTGGGAACAGGGGGCTGGCAGCCCCAGCATTTT
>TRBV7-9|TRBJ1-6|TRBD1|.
CASSLQGADNSPLHF
TGTGCCAGCAGCCTCCAGGGGGCGGATAATTCACCCCTCCACTTT
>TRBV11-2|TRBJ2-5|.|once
CASSQKVGGTQETQYF
TGTGCCAGCAGCCAAAAAGTGGGGGGAACCCAAGAGACCCAGTACTTC
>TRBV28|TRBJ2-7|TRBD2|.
CASSLVTSRAGRYYEQYF
TGTGCCAGCAGTTTGGTTACGTCAAGAGCGGGACGTTACTACGAGCAGTACTTC
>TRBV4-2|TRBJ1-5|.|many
CASSPRDGSFSNQPQHF
TGTGCCAGCAGCCCGCGGGACGGATCCTTTAGCAATCAGCCCCAGCATTTT
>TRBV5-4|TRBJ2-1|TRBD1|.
CASSSPGTESYNEQFF
TGTGCCAGCAGCTCCCCCGGGACAGAGAGTTACAATGAGCAGTTCTTC
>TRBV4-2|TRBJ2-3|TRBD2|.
CASSQELAGGSTDTQYF
TGTGCCAGCAGCCAAGAATTAGCGGGAGGGTCCACAGATACGCAGTATTTT
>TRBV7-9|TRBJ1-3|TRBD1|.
CASSSGTGGSGNTIYF
TGTGCCAGCAGCTCGGGAACAGGGGGCTCTGGAAACACCATATATTTT
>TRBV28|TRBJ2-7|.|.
CASSLGPIYEQYF
TGTGCCAGCAGTTTGGGGCCGATCTACGAGCAGTACTTC
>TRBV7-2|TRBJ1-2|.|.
CASSLDSLTRYGYTF
TGTGCCAGCAGCCTGGACAGTCTCACCCGGTATGGCTACACCTTC